The 2 T cell receptor beta chains listed next were all sequenced from one sample in a study of OX40 agonist ivuxolimab in advanced cancers. Produced via immunoSEQ multiplex PCR; TCRdb's table is partial and in-frame only. The data contain about 73,000 clones, about 80% of them seen just once; the ten biggest clones take up around 2.4%. The sequences come from CD4+ or CD8+ T cells sorted from blood, collected in a trial of the OX40 agonist ivuxolimab. The origin of the receptors is an adult with an advanced solid tumor such as melanoma, head and neck, liver or kidney cancer.

The table lists this clone with a few counts. This chain uses TRBV2 with TRBJ2-2; TRBD2 agrees at 10 bases. V shed 7 bases, J shed 4 bases, and the junction held 3 bases outside the gene matches. The CDR3 has 14 amino acids. Germline V gene sequence: CDR1 SNHLY, CDR2 FYNNEI. The CDR3 here is CASTLAGVTGELFF. In DNA, the CDR3 is TGTGCCAGCACCCTAGCGGGAGTCACCGGGGAGCTGTTTTTT. The complete variable domain, with remaining parts taken from reference TRBV2 and TRBJ2-2, reads EPEVTQTPSHQVTQMGQEVILRCVPISNHLYFYWYRQILGQKVEFLVSFYNNEISEKSEIFDDQFSVERPDGSNFTLKIRSTKLEDSAMYFCASTLAGVTGELFFGEGSRLTVL.

This clone was seen a single time. The V gene is TRBV11-2, the J gene TRBJ1-1; D is unresolved. The germline V and J ends were trimmed by 7 bases and 1 base, with 16 bases remaining between them. Germline assignment: CDR1 SGHAT and CDR2 FQNNGV. This CDR3 contains 15 residues. CDR3 DNA sequence: TGTGCCAGCATCGGGTCGGCGTCTGGGAACACTGAAGCTTTCTTT. Translating gives CASIGSASGNTEAFF. The variable domain in full, with the rest retrieved from reference TRBV11-2 and TRBJ1-1, is EAGVAQSPRYKIIEKRQSVAFWCNPISGHATLYWYQQILGQGPKLLIQFQNNGVVDDSQLPKDRFSAERLKGVDSTLKIQPAKLEDSAVYLCASIGSASGNTEAFFGQGTRLTVV.